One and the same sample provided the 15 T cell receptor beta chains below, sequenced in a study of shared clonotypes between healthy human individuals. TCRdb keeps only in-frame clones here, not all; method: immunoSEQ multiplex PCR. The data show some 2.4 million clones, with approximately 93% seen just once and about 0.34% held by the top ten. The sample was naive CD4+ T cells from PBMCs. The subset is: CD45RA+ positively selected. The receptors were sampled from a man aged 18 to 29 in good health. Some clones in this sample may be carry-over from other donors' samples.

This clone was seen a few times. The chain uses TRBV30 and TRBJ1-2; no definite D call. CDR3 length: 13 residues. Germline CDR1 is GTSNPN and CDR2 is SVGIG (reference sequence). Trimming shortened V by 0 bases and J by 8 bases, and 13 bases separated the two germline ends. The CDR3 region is CAWSVRGNRGYTF. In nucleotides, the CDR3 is TGTGCCTGGAGTGTACGAGGGAATAGAGGCTACACCTTC.

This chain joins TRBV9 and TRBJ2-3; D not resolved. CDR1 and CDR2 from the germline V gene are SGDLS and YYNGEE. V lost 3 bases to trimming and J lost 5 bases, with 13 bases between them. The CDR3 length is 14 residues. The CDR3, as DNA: TGTGCCAGCAGCGCCAGAGTAGTAGGAGATACGCAGTATTTT. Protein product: CASSARVVGDTQYF.

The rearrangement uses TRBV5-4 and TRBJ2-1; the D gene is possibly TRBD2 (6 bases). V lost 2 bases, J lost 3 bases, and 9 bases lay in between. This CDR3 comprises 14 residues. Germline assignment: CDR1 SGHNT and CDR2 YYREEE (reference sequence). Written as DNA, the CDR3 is TGTGCCAGCAGCTTCCGGGACTTCTACAATGAGCAGTTCTTC. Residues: CASSFRDFYNEQFF.

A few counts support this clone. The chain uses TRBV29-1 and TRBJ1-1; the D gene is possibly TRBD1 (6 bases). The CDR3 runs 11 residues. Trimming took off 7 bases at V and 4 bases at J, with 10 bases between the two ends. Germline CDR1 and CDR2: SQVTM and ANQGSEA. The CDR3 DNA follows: TGCAGCGGGAGGACAGTCACTGAAGCTTTCTTT. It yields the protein CSGRTVTEAFF.

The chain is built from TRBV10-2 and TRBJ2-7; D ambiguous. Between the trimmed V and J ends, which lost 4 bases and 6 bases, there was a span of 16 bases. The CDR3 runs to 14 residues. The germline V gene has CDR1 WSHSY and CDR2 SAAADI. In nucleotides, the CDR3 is TGCGCCAGCAGTGCGGGCTACCCCAGTGGCGAGCAGTACTTC. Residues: CASSAGYPSGEQYF.

The CDR3 nucleotides are TGTGCCAGCAGCCCGCAGTTTTTCACAGATACGCAGTATTTT. Protein: CASSPQFFTDTQYF. This chain links TRBV7-9 with TRBJ2-3; D is unresolved. CDR3 size: 14 residues. Germline CDR1 SEHNR, CDR2 FQNEAQ (reference sequence). The V and J ends lost 5 bases and 2 bases respectively, with 11 bases between them.

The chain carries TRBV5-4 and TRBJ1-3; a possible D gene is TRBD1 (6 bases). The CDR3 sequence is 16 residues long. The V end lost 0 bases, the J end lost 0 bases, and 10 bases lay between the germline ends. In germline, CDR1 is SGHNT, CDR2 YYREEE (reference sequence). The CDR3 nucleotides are TGTGCCAGCAGCTTGGAGGGGGGGATCTCTGGAAACACCATATATTTT. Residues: CASSLEGGISGNTIYF.

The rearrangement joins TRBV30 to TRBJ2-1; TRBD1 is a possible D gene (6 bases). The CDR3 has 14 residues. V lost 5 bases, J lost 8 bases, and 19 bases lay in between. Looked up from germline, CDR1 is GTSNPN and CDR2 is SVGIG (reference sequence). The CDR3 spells CAWSTGLSVHEQFF. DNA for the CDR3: TGTGCCTGGTCAACAGGGTTATCCGTCCATGAGCAGTTCTTC.

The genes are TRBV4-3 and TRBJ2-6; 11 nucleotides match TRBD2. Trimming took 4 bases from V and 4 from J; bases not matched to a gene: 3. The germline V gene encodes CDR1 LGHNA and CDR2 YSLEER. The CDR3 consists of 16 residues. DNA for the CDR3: TGCGCCAGCAGCCCTAGACTAGCGGGAGGGGCCAACGTCCTGACTTTC. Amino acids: CASSPRLAGGANVLTF.

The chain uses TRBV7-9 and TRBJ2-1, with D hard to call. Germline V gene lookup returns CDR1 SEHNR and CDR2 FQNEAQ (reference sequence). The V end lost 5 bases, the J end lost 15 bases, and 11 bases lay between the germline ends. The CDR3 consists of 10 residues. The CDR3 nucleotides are TGTGCCAGCAGCGGATCGTTTCTGTTCTTC. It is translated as CASSGSFLFF.

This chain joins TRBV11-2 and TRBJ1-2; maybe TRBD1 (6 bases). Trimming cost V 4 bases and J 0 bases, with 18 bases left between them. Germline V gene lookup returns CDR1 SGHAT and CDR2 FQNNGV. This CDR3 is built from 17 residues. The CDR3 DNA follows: TGTGCCAGCAGCTCCGTGTACAAAGGGGGTTCTAACTATGGCTACACCTTC. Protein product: CASSSVYKGGSNYGYTF.

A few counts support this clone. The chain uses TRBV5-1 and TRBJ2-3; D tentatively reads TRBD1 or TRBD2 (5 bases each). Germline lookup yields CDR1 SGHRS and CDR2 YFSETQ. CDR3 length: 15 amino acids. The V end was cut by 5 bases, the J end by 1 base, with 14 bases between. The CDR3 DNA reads TGCGCCAGCAGGGGGGAGCTAGGCGGCACAGATACGCAGTATTTT. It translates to CASRGELGGTDTQYF.

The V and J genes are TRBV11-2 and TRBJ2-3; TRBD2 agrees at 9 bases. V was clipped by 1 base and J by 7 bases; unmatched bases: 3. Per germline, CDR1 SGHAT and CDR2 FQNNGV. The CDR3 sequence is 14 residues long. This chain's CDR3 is CASSLVAGGNTQYF. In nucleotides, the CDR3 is TGTGCCAGCAGCTTAGTCGCGGGAGGGAATACGCAGTATTTT. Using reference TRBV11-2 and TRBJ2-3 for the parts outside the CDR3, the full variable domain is EAGVAQSPRYKIIEKRQSVAFWCNPISGHATLYWYQQILGQGPKLLIQFQNNGVVDDSQLPKDRFSAERLKGVDSTLKIQPAKLEDSAVYLCASSLVAGGNTQYFGPGTRLTVL.

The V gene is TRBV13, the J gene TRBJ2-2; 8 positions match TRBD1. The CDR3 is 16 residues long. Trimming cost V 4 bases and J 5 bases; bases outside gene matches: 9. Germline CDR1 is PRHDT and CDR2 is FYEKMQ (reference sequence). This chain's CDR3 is CASSSQGARRTGELFF. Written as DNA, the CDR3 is TGTGCCAGCAGCTCCCAGGGGGCTCGGCGGACCGGGGAGCTGTTTTTT.

The CDR3 protein is CASQGLGTEAFF. The CDR3 nucleotides are TGTGCCAGTCAGGGTTTAGGGACTGAAGCTTTCTTT. The chain couples TRBV6-6 to TRBJ1-1; possible D gene TRBD1, 5 bases. CDR3 length: 12 amino acids. The germline V gene has CDR1 MNHNY and CDR2 SVGAGI (reference sequence). The V end lost 9 bases, the J end lost 5 bases, and 13 bases lay between the germline ends.